This TCR beta chain was documented in a study of blood T cell repertoires in COVID-19. Study-level background: Acute-phase and convalescent COVID-19 samples originated in the United States, Italy and Spain. In each case, the material was cDNA or gDNA derived from T cells, B-cell-depleted T cells, or PBMCs.

This CDR3 spans 16 amino acids. V shed 5 bases and J 0 bases; nucleotides not matched to a gene: 4. Germline assignment: CDR1 SGHTA and CDR2 FQGNSA. Some clones are missing from TCRdb's copy, which holds only in-frame ones; the method was immunoSEQ multiplex PCR. The sample lists 150,000 to 200,000 clones; approximately 85% were seen once. Residents of about two dozen US areas, aged about 18 to 95 years, made up the participants. Two negative PCRs, clearance, or symptom resolution characterized the recovered Cohort 3 donors. This clonotype was sampled from a woman aged 18-29 years who had recovered from COVID-19. This chain uses TRBV7-2 with TRBJ2-6, with 7 nucleotides matching TRBD1. Sample: PBMCs or T cells enriched from blood (not recorded which). The CDR3 DNA follows: TGTGCCAGCAGCAAAAACAGGGGCTCTGGGGCCAACGTCCTGACTTTC. This gives the protein CASSKNRGSGANVLTF.